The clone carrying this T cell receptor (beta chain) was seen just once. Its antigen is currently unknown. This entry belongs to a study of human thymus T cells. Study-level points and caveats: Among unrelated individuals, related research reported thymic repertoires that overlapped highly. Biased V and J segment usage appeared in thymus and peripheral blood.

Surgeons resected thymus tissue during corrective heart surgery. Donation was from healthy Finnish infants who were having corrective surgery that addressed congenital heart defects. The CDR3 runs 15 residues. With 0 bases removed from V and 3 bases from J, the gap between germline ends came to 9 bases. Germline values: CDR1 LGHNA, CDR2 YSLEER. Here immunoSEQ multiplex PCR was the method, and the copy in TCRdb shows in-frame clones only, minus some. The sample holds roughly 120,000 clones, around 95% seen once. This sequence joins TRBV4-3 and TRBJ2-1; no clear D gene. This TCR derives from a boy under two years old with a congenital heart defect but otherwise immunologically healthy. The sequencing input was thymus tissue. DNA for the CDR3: TGCGCCAGCAGCCAAGATGAGGCTGTCTACAATGAGCAGTTCTTC. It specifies CASSQDEAVYNEQFF.